The 10 T cell receptor beta chains presented below share a single source sample, sequenced in a study of cytomegalovirus exposure and HLA in healthy donors. The PCR was carried out with 60 Vbeta primers and 13 Jbeta primers. This table comes from immunoSEQ multiplex PCR, and its TCRdb copy is limited to in-frame clones, with some not included. The repertoire holds about 180,000 clones, with approximately 78% as singletons. The sequenced material came from PBMCs. The receptor source for this set is a male donor in good health and CMV-seronegative.

The gene calls are TRBV12-5 and TRBJ2-1, with a possible D match to TRBD2 (6 bases). Trimming removed 2 bases from V and 5 bases from J, with 7 bases in between. CDR1 LGHNT and CDR2 FRNRAP come from the germline V gene. The CDR3 spans 13 residues. The DNA of the CDR3 is TGTGCTAGTGGTTTGACGGGGGACAATGAGCAGTTCTTC. Protein product: CASGLTGDNEQFF. Complete variable domain (other parts from reference TRBV12-5 and TRBJ2-1): DARVTQTPRHKVTEMGQEVTMRCQPILGHNTVFWYRQTMMQGLELLAYFRNRAPLDDSGMPKDRFSAEMPDATLATLKIQPSEPRDSAVYFCASGLTGDNEQFFGPGTRLTVL.

The chain uses TRBV6-4 and TRBJ2-7; 10 positions match TRBD1. The V gene end was trimmed by 8 bases and the J gene end by 3 bases; junction bases not matched to a gene: 4. Germline CDR1 and CDR2: MRHNA and SNTAGT. The CDR3 loop spans 13 amino acids. CDR3 DNA: TGTGCCAGCGCCCGGGACAGGGGCTACGAGCAGTACTTC. This sequence encodes CASARDRGYEQYF.

This clone has a single count. V usage is TRBV15 and J usage is TRBJ2-1, with a possible D match to TRBD1 (5 bases). V was clipped by 6 bases and J by 8 bases, with 17 bases between them. CDR1 and CDR2 (germline): LNHNV, YYDKDF (reference sequence). CDR3 length: 14 amino acids. Here the CDR3 DNA reads TGTGCCACCAGGGAGCCTCAGGGTGGTGATGAGCAGTTCTTC. Translation gives CATREPQGGDEQFF.

The chain's CDR3 is CATSRPGTGLHVLTF. DNA of the CDR3: TGTGCCACCAGCAGACCCGGGACAGGACTTCACGTCCTGACTTTC. V usage is TRBV15 and J usage is TRBJ2-6; 8 bases are shared with TRBD1. The CDR3 runs to 15 residues. Germline lookup yields CDR1 LNHNV and CDR2 YYDKDF (reference sequence). V lost 2 bases to trimming and J lost 11 bases; unmatched junction nucleotides: 8.

J is TRBJ2-6 and V is TRBV27, with 9 positions matching TRBD1. Germline V gene lookup returns CDR1 MNHEY and CDR2 SMNVEV (reference sequence). The CDR3 totals 14 residues. Trimming took 6 bases from V and 5 from J; bases not matched to a gene: 2. CDR3 amino acids: CASRTGGRANVLTF. DNA of the CDR3: TGTGCCAGCAGGACAGGGGGGAGGGCCAACGTCCTGACTTTC.

This clone was counted a few times. This chain joins TRBV19 and TRBJ1-3, with D possibly matching TRBD1 (6 bases). The CDR3 runs 15 residues. Trimming took 5 bases from V and 3 from J, leaving 14 bases between them. The germline V gene encodes CDR1 LNHDA and CDR2 SQIVND (reference sequence). CDR3 region: CASSRDGQFGNTIYF. The DNA for the CDR3 is TGTGCCAGTAGTCGAGACGGACAGTTTGGAAACACCATATATTTT.

The chain carries TRBV6-4 and TRBJ2-3; possibly TRBD2 for D (5 bases). Germline CDR1 MRHNA, CDR2 SNTAGT. The CDR3 has 13 residues. Trimming took 1 base from V and 9 from J, leaving 11 bases between them. DNA for the CDR3: TGTGCCAGCAGTGACTACCCTAGCTTCACGCAGTATTTT. Amino acid sequence: CASSDYPSFTQYF.

As for this clone: The final CDR3 position lacks the conserved phenylalanine or tryptophan, pointing to a likely read error. The chain employs TRBV10-3 and TRBJ2-7, with 8 bases lining up with TRBD2. Trimming at V came to 2 bases and at J to 3 bases, leaving 9 bases not matched to a gene. The CDR3 has 16 amino acids. CDR1 is ENHRY and CDR2 is SYGVKD in the germline V gene. CDR3 nucleotides: TGTGCCATCAGTGAGCTCGGGAGGGGGGCGAACTACGAGCAGTACCTC. This encodes CAISELGRGANYEQYL.

This chain joins TRBV18 and TRBJ2-3, with 8 bases that match TRBD2. This CDR3 contains 17 residues. Trimming cost V 7 bases and J 1 base; bases outside gene matches: 13. Germline V lookup: CDR1 KGHSH, CDR2 LQKENI. The CDR3 loop is CASCVSGGSIGTDTQYF. Here the CDR3 DNA reads TGTGCCAGCTGCGTGAGCGGGGGAAGTATCGGCACAGATACGCAGTATTTT.

J is TRBJ2-1 and V is TRBV19; tentative D call: TRBD2 (6 bases). The CDR3 is made up of 14 amino acids. The germline V gene encodes CDR1 LNHDA and CDR2 SQIVND (reference sequence). The V and J ends lost 6 bases and 1 base respectively, with 10 bases between them. The CDR3 reads CASRDGSSYNEQFF. The CDR3 DNA follows: TGTGCCAGTAGGGACGGGAGTTCCTACAATGAGCAGTTCTTC.